The sequence of this T cell receptor (beta chain) was determined in a study of cytomegalovirus exposure and HLA in healthy donors. Worth noting for this clone: Its matching antigen is unknown.

It was with 60 Vbeta and 13 Jbeta primers that the PCR ran. Sequencing used immunoSEQ multiplex PCR; TCRdb keeps in-frame clones, though not all of them. The table lists 95,000 to 110,000 clones, around two thirds of them singletons. CDR1 is SGHTA, CDR2 FQGNSA, per germline. The CDR3 covers 15 residues. Trimming shortened V by 2 bases and J by 4 bases, and 11 bases separated the two germline ends. Study conclusions and caveats: Diagnosis of cytomegalovirus status made by the classifier reportedly showed high specificity and sensitivity. Rarity characterized most TCR sequences, yet some public TCRs appeared in many donors.

This TCR derives from a woman aged 50 to 65 in good health and CMV-seronegative. The rearrangement links TRBV7-2 to TRBJ2-2; D is unclear. Sequences were obtained from PBMCs. CDR3 DNA sequence: TGTGCCAGCAGCTTAATCAGAACAGCCACCGGGGAGCTGTTTTTT. Protein sequence: CASSLIRTATGELFF. Using reference TRBV7-2 and TRBJ2-2 for the parts outside the CDR3, the full variable domain is GAGVSQSPSNKVTEKGKDVELRCDPISGHTALYWYRQSLGQGLEFLIYFQGNSAPDKSGLPSDRFSAERTGGSVSTLTIQRTQQEDSAVYLCASSLIRTATGELFFGEGSRLTVL.